These 22 T cell receptor beta chains came from one sample sequenced in a study of response to subunit inactivated influenza vaccine. MiXCR was run by TCRdb on the RT-PCR reads, yielding one entry per CDR3 protein. The data hold around 600,000 distinct CDR3 sequences, with around 11% observed a single time. This same sample was also part of a study on T cells expressing NK-cell markers. From that report: Scientists made TCR beta cDNA using 5'RACE template switching with UMIs.

The material sequenced was PBMCs from blood, taken on the day of vaccination. These receptors all stem from a man aged 45-65 years who received an inactivated influenza vaccine.

J is TRBJ2-4 and V is TRBV29-1; D may correspond to TRBD1 or TRBD2 (6 bases each). This CDR3 has 18 amino acids. V was clipped by 0 bases and J by 1 base, with 19 bases between them. Germline assignment: CDR1 SQVTM and CDR2 ANQGSEA. The DNA for the CDR3 is TGCAGCGTTGAAGATCTCCCGGGGGCCCCAGGGGCCAAAAACATTCAGTACTTC. Translation: CSVEDLPGAPGAKNIQYF.

A single count supports this clonotype. V is TRBV20-1 and J is TRBJ1-1; no firm D call. Trimming took off 5 bases at V and 4 bases at J, with 14 bases between the two ends. The V gene's germline CDR1 is DFQATT and CDR2 SNEGSKA (reference sequence). CDR3 length: 13 residues. CDR3 loop: CSASGPLGTEAFF. CDR3 bases: TGCAGTGCTTCGGGCCCCCTGGGCACTGAAGCTTTCTTT.

The genes are TRBV3-1 and TRBJ2-4; 8 positions match TRBD2. J gave up 7 bases and V 4 bases, and 9 bases lay outside the gene matches. Germline assignment: CDR1 LGHDT and CDR2 YNNKEL (reference sequence). There are 15 residues in the CDR3. CDR3 bases: TGTGCCAGCAGCCTACGAGGGGCGGGGGGCAACATTCAGTACTTC. Protein sequence: CASSLRGAGGNIQYF.

This clonotype was observed a few times. A read error may produce the germline difference seen at one junction end. The J gene is TRBJ2-7, the V gene TRBV5-1, with D hard to call. This CDR3 region has 16 residues. Germline V gene lookup returns CDR1 SGHRS and CDR2 YFSETQ. For the CDR3, the DNA is TGCGCCAGCAGTTTGGGGTACGTAGGGTCGGGTTACGAGCAGTACTTC. Translating it yields CASSLGYVGSGYEQYF.

V usage is TRBV20-1 and J usage is TRBJ2-5; D perhaps matches TRBD2 (6 bases). This CDR3 is built from 14 residues. V was cut by 1 base and J by 4 bases, with 13 bases left in between. CDR1 DFQATT and CDR2 SNEGSKA come from the germline V gene (reference sequence). The CDR3 DNA is TGCAGTGCTAGAGGGACTAATGAACGAGAGACCCAGTACTTC. This codes for CSARGTNERETQYF.

This chain joins TRBV28 and TRBJ2-5; D is unclear. This CDR3 contains 14 residues. The V end was cut by 7 bases, the J end by 0 bases, with 12 bases between. Germline CDR1 is MDHEN and CDR2 is SYDVKM. CDR3 coding DNA: TGTGCCAGCAACCGCCTCGTGTACCAAGAGACCCAGTACTTC. This gives the protein CASNRLVYQETQYF.

This clonotype showed up just a few times. The V gene is TRBV20-1, the J gene TRBJ2-5, with 13 bases lining up with TRBD2. V was clipped by 0 bases and J by 4 bases; unmatched bases: 11. The CDR3 has 18 residues. Per germline, CDR1 DFQATT and CDR2 SNEGSKA (reference sequence). This CDR3 reads CSAREGSTSGRARETQYF. The CDR3 region has the DNA TGCAGTGCTAGAGAAGGGAGTACTAGCGGGAGGGCCAGAGAGACCCAGTACTTC.

V usage is TRBV4-3 and J usage is TRBJ1-1; a possible D gene is TRBD1 (6 bases). The V gene lost 3 bases and the J gene lost 5 bases, with 13 bases spanning the gap. CDR3 size: 14 residues. The germline CDR1 and CDR2 sequences are LGHNA and YSLEER. This CDR3 is CASSQNNRVTEAFF. The CDR3 DNA reads as TGCGCCAGCAGCCAGAACAACAGGGTTACTGAAGCTTTCTTT.

This clonotype came up a few times. The chain recombines TRBV6-5 with TRBJ2-2, with unresolved D. V was clipped by 5 bases and J by 6 bases, with 7 bases between them. Per the germline V gene, CDR1 is MNHEY and CDR2 is SVGAGI. This CDR3 contains 12 residues. CDR3 DNA sequence: TGTGCCAGCAGTGTACCCCCCGGGGAGCTGTTTTTT. This translates into CASSVPPGELFF.

There are a few counts of this clonotype. This chain connects TRBV6-2 or TRBV6-3 to TRBJ1-1; D uncertain. CDR1 and CDR2 (germline): MNHEY, SVGEGT. The CDR3 extends over 13 amino acids. V lost 4 bases to trimming and J lost 4 bases, with 10 bases between them. The CDR3 nucleotides are TGTGCCAGCAGTTCCCTGATCCTCACTGAAGCTTTCTTT. Amino acid sequence: CASSSLILTEAFF.

The chain employs TRBV10-2 and TRBJ2-3, with 12 bases fitting TRBD2. J gave up 0 bases and V 3 bases, and 10 bases lay outside the gene matches. The CDR3 covers 19 residues. Germline V lookup: CDR1 WSHSY, CDR2 SAAADI. Here the CDR3 DNA reads TGCGCCAGCAGTGATGCTAGCGGGAGGGCCGCCGCTAGCACAGATACGCAGTATTTT. Translation: CASSDASGRAAASTDTQYF.

In its sample, this clonotype was seen a few times. The chain joins TRBV12-3 or TRBV12-4 to TRBJ1-1, with TRBD1 matching over 9 bases. V gave up 6 bases and J gave up 5 bases; unmatched junction bases: 10. The CDR3 runs 15 residues. The CDR3 region has the DNA TGTGCCAGCAGCCACCGACCGGGACAGGGTACTGAAGCTTTCTTT. Translated, it gives CASSHRPGQGTEAFF.

The chain links TRBV12-3 or TRBV12-4 to TRBJ1-1, with D perhaps matching TRBD1 (6 bases). V lost 2 bases to trimming and J lost 5 bases, with 15 bases between them. The CDR3 length is 15 residues. The CDR3 loop reads CASSLSVVRGTEAFF. The CDR3 coding sequence is TGTGCCAGCAGTTTAAGTGTAGTCAGGGGAACTGAAGCTTTCTTT.

The chain carries TRBV7-2 and TRBJ2-5; D not certain. Trimming removed 1 base from V and 5 bases from J, with 8 bases in between. This CDR3 comprises 13 residues. Germline V CDR1 and CDR2: SGHTA, FQGNSA. In nucleotides, the CDR3 is TGTGCCAGCAGCTTAGGTGACGCGGAGACCCAGTACTTC. Its protein is CASSLGDAETQYF.

This clonotype has ten or more counts. V gene TRBV5-1 combines with J gene TRBJ1-3, with 10 positions matching TRBD1. CDR1 and CDR2 from the germline V gene are SGHRS and YFSETQ. With V trimmed by 4 bases and J by 8 bases, 9 bases remained unmatched. The CDR3 has 15 amino acids. CDR3 in amino acids: CASSPSGQGLDTIYF. CDR3 in DNA: TGCGCCAGCAGCCCCTCGGGACAGGGGTTGGACACCATATATTTT.

The V call is TRBV3-1, the J call TRBJ2-4; 11 nucleotides align to TRBD2. CDR1 is LGHDT, CDR2 YNNKEL, per germline (reference sequence). The CDR3 extends over 16 amino acids. J lost 4 bases, V lost 3 bases, and 5 bases had no gene match. The CDR3 nucleotides read TGTGCCAGCAGCCAGGCAACTAGCGGGGGTAAAAACATTCAGTACTTC. Translating it yields CASSQATSGGKNIQYF.

The J gene is TRBJ2-7, the V gene TRBV29-1, with 8 bases lining up with TRBD1. This CDR3 spans 13 amino acids. Germline V lookup: CDR1 SQVTM, CDR2 ANQGSEA. J lost 5 bases, V lost 7 bases, and 10 bases had no gene match. CDR3: CSARPGQDHEQYF. In nucleotides, the CDR3 is TGCAGCGCCAGACCGGGACAGGACCACGAGCAGTACTTC.

The V gene is TRBV4-3, the J gene TRBJ2-1; tentatively, D is TRBD2 (6 bases). V gave up 7 bases and J gave up 5 bases, with 18 bases separating them. The CDR3 is 15 residues long. Germline assignment: CDR1 LGHNA and CDR2 YSLEER. The CDR3 coding sequence is TGCGCCAGCACCCCGGGGGTTTCCAAACACAATGAGCAGTTCTTC. Its protein is CASTPGVSKHNEQFF.

The chain uses TRBV24-1 and TRBJ2-3, with 8 nucleotides matching TRBD1. The CDR3 covers 17 residues. Germline V gene lookup returns CDR1 KGHDR and CDR2 SFDVKD. Trimming cost V 1 base and J 5 bases; bases outside gene matches: 10. The CDR3 DNA reads as TGTGCCACCAGTGATTTATCCCTGGCAGGGGGCAGAGATACGCAGTATTTT. It translates to CATSDLSLAGGRDTQYF.

This clonotype showed up just a few times. V is TRBV5-6 and J is TRBJ2-3, with 7 bases identical to TRBD1. The V segment lost 7 bases and the J segment 3 bases; nucleotides outside the gene matches: 8. CDR1 is SGHDT and CDR2 is YYEEEE in the germline V gene. The CDR3 loop spans 14 amino acids. The CDR3 nucleotides are TGTGCCAGCCGACAGGGAGAAAGGACAGATACGCAGTATTTT. Its translation: CASRQGERTDTQYF.

Many counts were recorded for this clonotype. V usage is TRBV3-1 and J usage is TRBJ1-6, with 7 positions matching TRBD1. Germline trimming cut 1 base from V and 8 bases from J; bases unmatched to any gene: 5. Germline CDR1 is LGHDT and CDR2 is YNNKEL (reference sequence). The CDR3 consists of 15 residues. The CDR3 protein is CASSQVGRGYSPLHF. As DNA, the CDR3 is TGTGCCAGCAGCCAAGTCGGCAGGGGGTATTCACCCCTCCACTTT.

This clonotype has a single count. V gene TRBV21-1 combines with J gene TRBJ2-7; the table names TRBD2, a call not compared with the DNA. TRBV21-1 has pseudogene status. This CDR3 is 17 amino acids long. Here the CDR3 reads CASSKAAAGGPVLGQYF. Here the CDR3 DNA reads TGTGCCAGCAGCAAAGCGGCGGCGGGAGGACCAGTATTGGGGCAGTACTTC.